The clone carrying this TCR beta chain has a count of ten or more. Its target is unknown. Amplification targeted TCR beta CDR3 regions from RNA transcripts. Carried out on the TCR CDR3, a first-round RT-PCR used the HTBI primer set. TCRdb analysed the multiplex PCR reads with MiXCR anew, one entry per CDR3 protein. The sample shows around 700,000 distinct CDR3 sequences, approximately 18% of them seen only once. This entry is derived from a study of T cells in Graves' hyperthyroidism and ophthalmopathy. The study's findings and limits: Ophthalmopathy was predicted by the model a median of approximately 6.6 months ahead of onset. Most thyroid clonotypes that were expanded above 0.001 also turned up in blood. Ophthalmopathy cases were set apart from stable hyperthyroidism by a 13 V-J model.

8.5 to 10 ml of fresh peripheral blood supplied the PBMCs. CDR3 size: 13 residues. V was shortened by 2 bases and J by 8 bases, with 10 bases between the two germline ends. The germline CDR1 and CDR2 sequences are KGHSH and LQKENI. The origin of this receptor is a woman aged 50 to 65 with Graves' hyperthyroidism that later progressed to Graves' ophthalmopathy. The source material was blood. The chain links TRBV18 to TRBJ2-1, with D uncertain. In nucleotides, the CDR3 is TGTGCCAGCTCACCATCGGGCGTGGATGAGCAGTTCTTC. This gives the protein CASSPSGVDEQFF.